This T cell receptor (beta chain) was profiled in a study of blood T cell repertoires in COVID-19. Study-wide background: Samples came from the United States, Italy and Spain, spanning acute and convalescent COVID-19. The cDNA or gDNA used as material had been derived from T cells, B-cell-depleted T cells, or PBMCs.

The V and J ends lost 5 bases and 6 bases, in that order; junction bases with no gene match: 13. Germline V gene sequence: CDR1 MDHEN, CDR2 SYDVKM. This CDR3 comprises 16 residues. The count of this clone is one. Per the original methods: The authors estimated nucleated cell counts from reference gene primer amplification. Here immunoSEQ multiplex PCR was the method, and the copy in TCRdb shows in-frame clones only, minus some. That table furnishes V, J and clone size, whereas the DNA furnished D and trimming. The table has 30,000 or so clones, about 90% seen once. The receptor was isolated from a man between 65 and 85 years old with active or convalescent COVID-19. V and J are TRBV28 and TRBJ1-3, with 7 bases identical to TRBD1. What was sequenced was peripheral blood. The CDR3 bases are TGTGCCAGCAGTCCCCGACAGGGAAGTAGCGAAAACACCATATATTTT. Translating gives CASSPRQGSSENTIYF. Full variable domain (missing parts from reference TRBV28 and TRBJ1-3): DVKVTQSSRYLVKRTGEKVFLECVQDMDHENMFWYRQDPGLGLRLIYFSYDVKMKEKGDIPEGYSVSREKKERFSLILESASTNQTSMYLCASSPRQGSSENTIYFGEGSWLTVV.